This TCR beta chain was recorded in a study of cytomegalovirus exposure and HLA in healthy donors (TCRdb year 2017). In terms of the full investigation: According to a later analysis, the roughly 130 validation repertoires were produced on the same platform as the approximately 610 repertoires of the first cohort. The study was designed to test whether signatures of past pathogen exposure could be identified by cataloging public T cell receptors. Along with the roughly 610-subject first cohort, a separate validation cohort of over a hundred different subjects was used. The study combined high-throughput TCR immunosequencing, statistical association of individual TCRs with disease status, and machine learning to predict cytomegalovirus infection status.

The method behind the library was the immunoSEQ multiplex PCR assay. The authors processed their data as follows. A statistical classification framework was built for diagnosing cytomegalovirus status from the catalog of TCR beta chain sequences. TCRdb re-hosts the immuneACCESS table, in-frame sequences only. Its copies lack some clones; in the studies checked, an unresolved V gene accounts for under half of them, and the cause for the rest is not known. V and J calls and clone size are as listed in that table; D and trimming were resolved from the DNA. Across this sample there are over 200,000 clones, with approximately 86% seen only once. The ten largest clones capture 2.9% of the sample. The cysteine opens and the phenylalanine closes a CDR3 of 15 amino acids. Only CDR3 DNA is held: 45 bases, read in frame from base 1. Trimming removed 1 base from V and 2 bases from J, leaving 11 bases between the germline ends. Reading the germline V gene gives CDR1 SGHTA and CDR2 FQGNSA.

Donors formed part of the validation cohort, which comprised some 120 subjects and was distinct from the first cohort of under 850 subjects. On this clone: The antigen this receptor binds is unknown. Base-call qualities are not available, and no considerably larger clone is one nucleotide away.

What the research found in general, with its limitations: The classifier was reported to diagnose cytomegalovirus status with high specificity and sensitivity in both the original cohort and the validation cohort. In vitro tests confirmed that a few of the cytomegalovirus-associated TCR beta chains recognize cytomegalovirus antigens. The authors suggested that the approach could potentially be generalized to other disease states and immunological phenotypes. Across donors, most TCR sequences were observed very rarely, whereas some public TCRs were present in many individuals. The study gave a list of about 160 TCR beta chains associated with cytomegalovirus. A later analysis found that TCRs clustered in the first cohort also tended to co-occur in the roughly 120 validation repertoires, with about 94% of cluster scores above 0. A later analysis lacked HLA typing for the validation cohort, so it scored co-occurrence in that cohort across all 110 or so repertoires.

The TCR originated in a woman aged 18 to 35 in good health and CMV-seronegative. The chain uses TRBV7-2 and TRBJ1-2; the D gene lacks a confident call. Input material: PBMCs. The CDR3 in this case is CASSLGPRSNYGYTF. The nucleotide sequence reads TGTGCCAGCAGCTTAGGTCCGAGATCAAACTATGGCTACACCTTC.